This T cell receptor (beta chain) was profiled in a study of blood T cell repertoires in COVID-19. Profiling relied on immunoSEQ multiplex PCR, and the TCRdb table lists in-frame clones only, not all of them. The sample records under 200,000 clones, around four fifths being singletons. There are 10 residues in the CDR3. Trimming took 8 bases from V and 2 from J, leaving 3 bases between them. From germline, CDR1 is SNHLY and CDR2 FYNNEI. The V gene is TRBV2, the J gene TRBJ1-1; no definite D call. Sequenced material: peripheral blood. This clonotype was sampled from a woman of 80 years or more with COVID-19, enrolled during active disease. Written as DNA, the CDR3 is TGTGCCAGCTTAAACACTGAAGCTTTCTTT. It translates to CASLNTEAFF.